These T cell receptor beta chains were read from a single sample in a study of cytomegalovirus exposure and HLA in healthy donors. Libraries were prepared by immunoSEQ multiplex PCR; TCRdb keeps only in-frame clonotypes and omits some of them. This sample has just over 95,000 clones, with about 81% found just once. Sequencing input: PBMCs. The receptors come from a woman in her thirties or forties in good health and CMV-seropositive. Both conserved end residues are part of each CDR3. The order of the fields is J gene, V gene, CDR3 protein.

j_call: TRBJ2-7
v_call: TRBV7-3
cdr3_aa: CASTDPHTGVEQYF

j_call: TRBJ1-4
v_call: TRBV19
cdr3_aa: CASSPSTGTRGEKLFF

j_call: TRBJ2-1
v_call: TRBV4-1
cdr3_aa: CASSRSTSNNEQFF

j_call: TRBJ2-1
v_call: TRBV4-2
cdr3_aa: CASSQGEGLASNEQFF

j_call: TRBJ1-4
v_call: TRBV25-1
cdr3_aa: CASSDPSRDEKLFF

j_call: TRBJ1-3
v_call: TRBV4-1
cdr3_aa: CASSQDGGTGYTGNTIYF

j_call: TRBJ2-7
v_call: TRBV4-1
cdr3_aa: CASSASGSLYEQYF

j_call: TRBJ2-7
v_call: TRBV27
cdr3_aa: CASSPRGHKNEQYF

j_call: TRBJ2-2
v_call: TRBV11-3
cdr3_aa: CASSPGQGRSGGELFF

j_call: TRBJ2-1
v_call: TRBV9
cdr3_aa: CASSVVPSINEQFF

j_call: TRBJ2-1
v_call: TRBV15
cdr3_aa: CATSSSGEDFKDEQFF

j_call: TRBJ2-3
v_call: TRBV6-1
cdr3_aa: CASSSGGEFGDTQYF

j_call: TRBJ2-5
v_call: TRBV11-2
cdr3_aa: CASSQGAFGSSGSQETQYF

j_call: TRBJ1-2
v_call: TRBV7-9
cdr3_aa: CASSLSHGNYGYTF

j_call: TRBJ1-2
v_call: TRBV27
cdr3_aa: CASSLTSRISPYGYTF

j_call: TRBJ2-2
v_call: TRBV30
cdr3_aa: CAWGRGNTGELFF

j_call: TRBJ2-7
v_call: TRBV6-1
cdr3_aa: CASSEPPGTGAYEQYF

j_call: TRBJ1-3
v_call: TRBV5-4
cdr3_aa: CASSLPGTGVGNTIYF

j_call: TRBJ2-7
v_call: TRBV2
cdr3_aa: CASRIELAGVPYEQYF

j_call: TRBJ2-1
v_call: TRBV5-1
cdr3_aa: CASGEGESYNEQFF

j_call: TRBJ2-5
v_call: TRBV6-1
cdr3_aa: CASSAITPTGGQETQYF

j_call: -
v_call: TRBV5-1
cdr3_aa: CASSQGQESYEQYF

j_call: TRBJ1-5
v_call: TRBV19
cdr3_aa: CASSTYRVSNQPQHF

j_call: TRBJ2-2
v_call: TRBV5-1
cdr3_aa: CASSLIPGSTNTGELFF

j_call: TRBJ2-3
v_call: TRBV7-3
cdr3_aa: CASSTGLAGGADTQYF

j_call: TRBJ2-6
v_call: TRBV19
cdr3_aa: CASIDRGIPGANVLTF

j_call: TRBJ2-5
v_call: TRBV11-3
cdr3_aa: CASSSSGTGRETQYF

j_call: TRBJ1-2
v_call: TRBV4-1
cdr3_aa: CASSQAFEGCGYTF

j_call: TRBJ1-1
v_call: TRBV11-2
cdr3_aa: CASSSPMQADTEAFF

j_call: TRBJ2-3
v_call: TRBV30
cdr3_aa: CAWRGTSGSTDTQYF

j_call: TRBJ1-6
v_call: TRBV6-1
cdr3_aa: CASTGTENSPLHF

j_call: TRBJ1-3
v_call: TRBV6-1
cdr3_aa: CATGRQGSIYF

j_call: TRBJ1-5
v_call: TRBV5-6
cdr3_aa: CASSLRGYQPQHF